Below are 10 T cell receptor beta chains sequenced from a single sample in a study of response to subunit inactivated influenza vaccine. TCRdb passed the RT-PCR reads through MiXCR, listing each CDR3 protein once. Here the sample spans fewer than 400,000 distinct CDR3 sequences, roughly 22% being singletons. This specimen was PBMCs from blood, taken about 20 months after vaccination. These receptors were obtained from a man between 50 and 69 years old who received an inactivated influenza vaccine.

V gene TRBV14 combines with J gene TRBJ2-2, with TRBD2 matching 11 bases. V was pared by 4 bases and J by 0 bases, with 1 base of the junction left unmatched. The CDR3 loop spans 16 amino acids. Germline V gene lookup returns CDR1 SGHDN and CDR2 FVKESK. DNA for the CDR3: TGTGCCAGCAGCCGACTAGCGGGGTCGAACACCGGGGAGCTGTTTTTT. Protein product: CASSRLAGSNTGELFF.

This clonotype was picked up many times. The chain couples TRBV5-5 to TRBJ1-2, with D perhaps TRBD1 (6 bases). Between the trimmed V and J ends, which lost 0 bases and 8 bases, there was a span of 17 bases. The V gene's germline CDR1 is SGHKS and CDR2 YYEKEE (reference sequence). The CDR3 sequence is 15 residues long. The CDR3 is CASSLAGADTRGYTF. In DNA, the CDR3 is TGTGCCAGCAGCTTGGCAGGGGCCGATACGCGCGGCTACACCTTC.

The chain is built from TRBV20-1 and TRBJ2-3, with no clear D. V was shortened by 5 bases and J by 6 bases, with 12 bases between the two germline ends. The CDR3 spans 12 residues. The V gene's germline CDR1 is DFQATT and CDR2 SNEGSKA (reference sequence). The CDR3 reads CSAGVVGDTQYF. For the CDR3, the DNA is TGCAGTGCTGGGGTGGTCGGGGATACGCAGTATTTT.

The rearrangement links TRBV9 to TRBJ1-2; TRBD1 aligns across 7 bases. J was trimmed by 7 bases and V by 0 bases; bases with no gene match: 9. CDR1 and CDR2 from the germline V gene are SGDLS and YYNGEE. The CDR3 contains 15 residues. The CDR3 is CASSVDATGLFGYTF. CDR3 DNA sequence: TGTGCCAGCAGCGTAGACGCGACAGGGTTGTTTGGCTACACCTTC.

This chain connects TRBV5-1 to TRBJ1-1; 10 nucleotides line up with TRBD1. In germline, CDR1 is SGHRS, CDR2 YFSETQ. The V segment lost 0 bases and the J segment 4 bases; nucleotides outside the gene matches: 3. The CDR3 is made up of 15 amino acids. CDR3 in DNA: TGCGCCAGCAGCTTGGCCTGGACAGGGGGCACTGAAGCTTTCTTT. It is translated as CASSLAWTGGTEAFF.

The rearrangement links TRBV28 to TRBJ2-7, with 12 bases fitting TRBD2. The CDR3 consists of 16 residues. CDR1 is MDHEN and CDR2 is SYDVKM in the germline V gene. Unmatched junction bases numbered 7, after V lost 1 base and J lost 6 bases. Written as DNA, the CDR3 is TGTGCCAGCAGTTTATATGCTAGCGGGAGGGCTCGCGAGCAGTACTTC. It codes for CASSLYASGRAREQYF.

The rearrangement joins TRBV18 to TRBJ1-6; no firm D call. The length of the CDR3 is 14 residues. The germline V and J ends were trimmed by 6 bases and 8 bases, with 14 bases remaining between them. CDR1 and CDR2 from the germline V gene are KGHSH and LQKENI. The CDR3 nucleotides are TGTGCCAGCTCGCCGGGAGACGGGTATTCACCCCTCCACTTT. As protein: CASSPGDGYSPLHF. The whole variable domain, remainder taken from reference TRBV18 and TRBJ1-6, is NAGVMQNPRHLVRRRGQEARLRCSPMKGHSHVYWYRQLPEEGLKFMVYLQKENIIDESGMPKERFSAEFPKEGPSILRIQQVVRGDSAAYFCASSPGDGYSPLHFGNGTRLTVT.

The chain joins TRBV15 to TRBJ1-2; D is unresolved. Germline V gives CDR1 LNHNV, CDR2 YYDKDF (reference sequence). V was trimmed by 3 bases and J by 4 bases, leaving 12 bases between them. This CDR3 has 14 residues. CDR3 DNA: TGTGCCACCAGCAGTGAGTCCCTAGGCTATGGCTACACCTTC. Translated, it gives CATSSESLGYGYTF.

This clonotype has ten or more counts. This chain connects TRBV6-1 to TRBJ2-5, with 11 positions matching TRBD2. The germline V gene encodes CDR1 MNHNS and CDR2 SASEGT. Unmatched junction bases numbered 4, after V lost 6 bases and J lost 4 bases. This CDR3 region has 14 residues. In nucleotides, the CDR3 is TGTGCCAGCAGCAGGACTAGCGGGTTAGAGACCCAGTACTTC. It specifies CASSRTSGLETQYF.

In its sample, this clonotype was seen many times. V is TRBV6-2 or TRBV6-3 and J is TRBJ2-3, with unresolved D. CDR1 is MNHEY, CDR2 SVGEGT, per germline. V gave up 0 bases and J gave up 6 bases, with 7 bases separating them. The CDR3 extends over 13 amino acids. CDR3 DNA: TGTGCCAGCAGTTACTCCGGGCAGGATACGCAGTATTTT. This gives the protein CASSYSGQDTQYF.